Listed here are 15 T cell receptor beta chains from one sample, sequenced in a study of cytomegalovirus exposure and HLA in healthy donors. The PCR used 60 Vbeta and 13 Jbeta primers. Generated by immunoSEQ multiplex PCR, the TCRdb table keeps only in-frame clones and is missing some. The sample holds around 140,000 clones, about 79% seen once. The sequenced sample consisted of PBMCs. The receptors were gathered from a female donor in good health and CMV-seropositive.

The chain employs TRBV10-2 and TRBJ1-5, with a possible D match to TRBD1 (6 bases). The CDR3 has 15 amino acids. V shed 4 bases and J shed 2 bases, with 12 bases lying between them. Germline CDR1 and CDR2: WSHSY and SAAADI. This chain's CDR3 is CASSAGQFGNQPQHF. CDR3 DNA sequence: TGCGCCAGCAGTGCAGGACAGTTTGGCAATCAGCCCCAGCATTTT.

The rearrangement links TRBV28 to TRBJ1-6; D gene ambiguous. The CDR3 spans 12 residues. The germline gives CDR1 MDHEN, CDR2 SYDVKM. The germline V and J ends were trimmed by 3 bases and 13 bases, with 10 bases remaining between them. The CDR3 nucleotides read TGTGCCAGCAGTTTTTCCTACGCGCCCCTCCACTTT. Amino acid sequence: CASSFSYAPLHF.

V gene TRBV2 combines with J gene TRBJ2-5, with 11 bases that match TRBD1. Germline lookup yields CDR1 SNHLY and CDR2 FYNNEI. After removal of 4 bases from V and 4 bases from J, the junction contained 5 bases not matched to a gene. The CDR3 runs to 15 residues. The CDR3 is CASSARTGGRETQYF. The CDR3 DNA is TGTGCCAGCAGTGCCCGGACAGGGGGCCGAGAGACCCAGTACTTC.

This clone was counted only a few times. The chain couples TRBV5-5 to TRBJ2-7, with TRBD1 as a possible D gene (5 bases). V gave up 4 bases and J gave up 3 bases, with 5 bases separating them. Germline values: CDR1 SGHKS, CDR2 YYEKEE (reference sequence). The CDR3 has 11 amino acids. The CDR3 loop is CASSDSYEQYF. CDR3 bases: TGTGCCAGCAGCGACAGCTACGAGCAGTACTTC.

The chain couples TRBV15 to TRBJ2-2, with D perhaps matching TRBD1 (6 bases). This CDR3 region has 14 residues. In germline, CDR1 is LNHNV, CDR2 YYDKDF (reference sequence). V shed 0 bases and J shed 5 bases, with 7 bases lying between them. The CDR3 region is CATSRDGQTGELFF. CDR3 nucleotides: TGTGCCACCAGCAGAGACGGACAGACCGGGGAGCTGTTTTTT.

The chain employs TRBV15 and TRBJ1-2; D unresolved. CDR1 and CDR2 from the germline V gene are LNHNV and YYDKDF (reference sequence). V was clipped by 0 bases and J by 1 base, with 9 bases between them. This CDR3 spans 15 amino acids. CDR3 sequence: CATSRETAVNYGYTF. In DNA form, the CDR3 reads TGTGCCACCAGCAGAGAAACAGCCGTTAACTATGGCTACACCTTC. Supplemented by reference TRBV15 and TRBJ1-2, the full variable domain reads DAMVIQNPRYQVTQFGKPVTLSCSQTLNHNVMYWYQQKSSQAPKLLFHYYDKDFNNEADTPDNFQSRRPNTSFCFLDIRSPGLGDTAMYLCATSRETAVNYGYTFGSGTRLTVV.

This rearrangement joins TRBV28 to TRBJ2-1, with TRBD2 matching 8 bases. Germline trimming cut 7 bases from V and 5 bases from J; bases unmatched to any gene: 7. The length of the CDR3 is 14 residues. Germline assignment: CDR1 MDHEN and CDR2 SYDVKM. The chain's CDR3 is CASIGTSLNNEQFF. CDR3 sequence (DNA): TGTGCCAGCATTGGGACTAGTCTCAACAATGAGCAGTTCTTC.

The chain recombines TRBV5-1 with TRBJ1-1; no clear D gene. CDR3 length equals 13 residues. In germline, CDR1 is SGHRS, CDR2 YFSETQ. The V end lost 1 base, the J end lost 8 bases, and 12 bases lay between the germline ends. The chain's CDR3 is CASSLNSSPEAFF. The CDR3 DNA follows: TGCGCCAGCAGCTTGAACAGTTCCCCCGAAGCTTTCTTT.

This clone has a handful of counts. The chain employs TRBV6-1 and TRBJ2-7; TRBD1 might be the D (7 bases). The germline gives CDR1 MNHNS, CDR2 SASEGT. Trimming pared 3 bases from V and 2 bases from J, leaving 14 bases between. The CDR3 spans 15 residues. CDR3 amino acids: CASSDDREVPYEQYF. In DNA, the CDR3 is TGTGCCAGCAGTGACGACAGGGAGGTACCCTACGAGCAGTACTTC.

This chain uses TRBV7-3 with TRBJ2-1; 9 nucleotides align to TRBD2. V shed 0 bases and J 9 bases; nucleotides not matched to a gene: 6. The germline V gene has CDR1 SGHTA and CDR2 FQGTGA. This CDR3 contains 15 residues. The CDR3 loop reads CASSLTRTSVSEQFF. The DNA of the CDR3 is TGTGCCAGCAGCTTAACCAGGACTAGCGTTAGTGAGCAGTTCTTC. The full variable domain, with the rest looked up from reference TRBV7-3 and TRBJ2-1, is GAGVSQTPSNKVTEKGKYVELRCDPISGHTALYWYRQSLGQGPEFLIYFQGTGAADDSGLPNDRFFAVRPEGSVSTLKIQRTERGDSAVYLCASSLTRTSVSEQFFGPGTRLTVL.

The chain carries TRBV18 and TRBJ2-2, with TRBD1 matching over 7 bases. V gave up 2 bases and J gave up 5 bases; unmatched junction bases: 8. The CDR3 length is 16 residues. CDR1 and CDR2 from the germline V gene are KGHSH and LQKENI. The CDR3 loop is CASSPSPGTETGELFF. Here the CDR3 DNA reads TGTGCCAGCTCACCATCTCCCGGGACAGAGACCGGGGAGCTGTTTTTT.

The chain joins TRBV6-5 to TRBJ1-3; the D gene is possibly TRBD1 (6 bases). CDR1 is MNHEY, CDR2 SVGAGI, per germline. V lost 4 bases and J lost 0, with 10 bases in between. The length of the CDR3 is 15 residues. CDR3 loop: CASSSTGSSGNTIYF. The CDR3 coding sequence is TGTGCCAGCAGTTCGACAGGTAGCTCTGGAAACACCATATATTTT.

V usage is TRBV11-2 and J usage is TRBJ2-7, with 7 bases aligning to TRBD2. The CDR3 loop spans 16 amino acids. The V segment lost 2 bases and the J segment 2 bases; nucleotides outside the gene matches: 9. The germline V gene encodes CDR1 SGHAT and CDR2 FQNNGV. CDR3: CASSLSLAGVPYEQYF. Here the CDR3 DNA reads TGTGCCAGCAGCTTATCTCTGGCGGGAGTACCCTACGAGCAGTACTTC. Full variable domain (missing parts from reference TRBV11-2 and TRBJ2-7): EAGVAQSPRYKIIEKRQSVAFWCNPISGHATLYWYQQILGQGPKLLIQFQNNGVVDDSQLPKDRFSAERLKGVDSTLKIQPAKLEDSAVYLCASSLSLAGVPYEQYFGPGTRLTVT.

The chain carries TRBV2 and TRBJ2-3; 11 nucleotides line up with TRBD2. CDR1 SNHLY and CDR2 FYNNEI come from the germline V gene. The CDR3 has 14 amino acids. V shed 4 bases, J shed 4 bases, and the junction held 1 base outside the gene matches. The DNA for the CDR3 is TGTGCCAGCAGTGGTAGCGGGGGGGCAGATACGCAGTATTTT. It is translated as CASSGSGGADTQYF.

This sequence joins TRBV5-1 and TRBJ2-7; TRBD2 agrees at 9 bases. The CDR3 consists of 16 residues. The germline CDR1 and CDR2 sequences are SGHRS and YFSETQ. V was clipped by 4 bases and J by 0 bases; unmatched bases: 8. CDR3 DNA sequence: TGCGCCAGCAGCCCCTTGGGAGCGGGAGGCTCCTACGAGCAGTACTTC. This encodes CASSPLGAGGSYEQYF.